The 10 T cell receptor beta chains below come from one sample, sequenced in a study of T cell responses to AZD1222 COVID-19 vaccine. Using immunoSEQ multiplex PCR, the repertoire was profiled, and TCRdb retains in-frame clones only, with some absent. This table holds 80,000 to 100,000 clones, roughly 92% found once. The starting material was peripheral blood, obtained on day 0 of AZD1222 vaccination. The receptors were gathered from an adult in good health.

The chain employs TRBV5-1 and TRBJ2-1, with no clear D. The V end was cut by 7 bases, the J end by 6 bases, with 11 bases between. The germline V gene has CDR1 SGHRS and CDR2 YFSETQ. The CDR3 consists of 12 residues. The CDR3 coding sequence is TGCGCCAGCCGGTTGGCCCTCAATGAGCAGTTCTTC. It encodes CASRLALNEQFF.

The chain combines TRBV4-1 with TRBJ1-3; D unclear. CDR3 size: 14 residues. Germline values: CDR1 MGHRA, CDR2 YSYEKL. Deletions cut 2 bases from V and 2 bases from J, with 7 bases between. This CDR3 is CASSQQVAGNTIYF. As DNA, the CDR3 is TGCGCCAGCAGCCAACAGGTTGCTGGAAACACCATATATTTT.

The chain has TRBV7-9 and TRBJ1-2; no clear D. This CDR3 contains 13 residues. Per the germline V gene, CDR1 is SEHNR and CDR2 is FQNEAQ (reference sequence). V was shortened by 1 base and J by 8 bases, with 11 bases between the two germline ends. The CDR3 sequence: CASSLVLGRGYTF. In DNA form, the CDR3 reads TGTGCCAGCAGCTTAGTTCTGGGCCGGGGCTACACCTTC.

This rearrangement joins TRBV9 to TRBJ2-3; perhaps TRBD2 as D (6 bases). CDR1 is SGDLS and CDR2 is YYNGEE in the germline V gene. The CDR3 contains 16 residues. V was pared by 0 bases and J by 0 bases, with 11 bases between. The CDR3 reads CASSVAPSASTDTQYF. The DNA of the CDR3 is TGTGCCAGCAGCGTAGCTCCTAGCGCCAGCACAGATACGCAGTATTTT. Using reference TRBV9 and TRBJ2-3 for the parts outside the CDR3, the full variable domain is DSGVTQTPKHLITATGQRVTLRCSPRSGDLSVYWYQQSLDQGLQFLIQYYNGEERAKGNILERFSAQQFPDLHSELNLSSLELGDSALYFCASSVAPSASTDTQYFGPGTRLTVL.

The chain joins TRBV3-1 (or the pseudogene TRBV3-2) to TRBJ1-6, with D possibly being TRBD1 (6 bases). V was shortened by 0 bases and J by 6 bases, with 21 bases between the two germline ends. The CDR3 sequence is 19 residues long. Germline V gene data show CDR1 as LGHDT and CDR2 as YNNKEL (reference sequence). The CDR3 coding sequence is TGTGCCAGCAGCCAAGATTTAACGTTTGTAGAGGGGGTTAATTCACCCCTCCACTTT. Encoded protein: CASSQDLTFVEGVNSPLHF.

The V call is TRBV5-1, the J call TRBJ2-1, with D perhaps matching TRBD2 (6 bases). V lost 2 bases and J 6 bases, leaving 12 bases between the germline ends. Germline V CDR1 and CDR2: SGHRS, YFSETQ. The CDR3 extends over 14 amino acids. In nucleotides, the CDR3 is TGCGCCAGCAGCTTAAATGGGGGAGGCAATGAGCAGTTCTTC. Translated: CASSLNGGGNEQFF.

This sequence joins TRBV6-2 or TRBV6-3 and TRBJ1-5; no reliable D call. CDR3 length: 14 amino acids. Between the trimmed V and J ends, which lost 4 bases and 8 bases, there was a span of 15 bases. Germline CDR1 and CDR2: MNHEY and SVGEGT. The CDR3 loop is CASSFTTDREPQHF. The CDR3 coding sequence is TGTGCCAGCAGTTTCACAACCGATCGGGAGCCCCAGCATTTT.

The chain is built from TRBV7-7 and TRBJ2-1, with D uncertain. The ends were cut back, 4 bases at V and 1 base at J, with 11 bases in the middle. Germline V lookup: CDR1 SSHAT, CDR2 FNYEAQ (reference sequence). The CDR3 sequence is 15 residues long. The CDR3 region is CASSSEWGSYNEQFF. CDR3 DNA: TGTGCCAGCAGCTCCGAGTGGGGTTCCTACAATGAGCAGTTCTTC.

The sample holds one count of this clone. This rearrangement joins TRBV5-1 to TRBJ1-4, with D tentatively TRBD1 (6 bases). V lost 4 bases, J lost 0 bases, and 13 bases lay in between. Germline V lookup: CDR1 SGHRS, CDR2 YFSETQ. The CDR3 consists of 16 residues. CDR3 DNA: TGCGCCAGCAGCATCCTTACAGGGACAACTAATGAAAAACTGTTTTTT. It codes for CASSILTGTTNEKLFF.

The J gene is TRBJ2-1, the V gene TRBV27; 14 bases agree with TRBD2. V shed 4 bases and J 4 bases; nucleotides not matched to a gene: 6. The CDR3 length is 17 residues. The germline V gene encodes CDR1 MNHEY and CDR2 SMNVEV (reference sequence). Written as DNA, the CDR3 is TGTGCCAGCAGTTCCCGACTAGCGGGAGGGCGTTACAATGAGCAGTTCTTC. Residues: CASSSRLAGGRYNEQFF.